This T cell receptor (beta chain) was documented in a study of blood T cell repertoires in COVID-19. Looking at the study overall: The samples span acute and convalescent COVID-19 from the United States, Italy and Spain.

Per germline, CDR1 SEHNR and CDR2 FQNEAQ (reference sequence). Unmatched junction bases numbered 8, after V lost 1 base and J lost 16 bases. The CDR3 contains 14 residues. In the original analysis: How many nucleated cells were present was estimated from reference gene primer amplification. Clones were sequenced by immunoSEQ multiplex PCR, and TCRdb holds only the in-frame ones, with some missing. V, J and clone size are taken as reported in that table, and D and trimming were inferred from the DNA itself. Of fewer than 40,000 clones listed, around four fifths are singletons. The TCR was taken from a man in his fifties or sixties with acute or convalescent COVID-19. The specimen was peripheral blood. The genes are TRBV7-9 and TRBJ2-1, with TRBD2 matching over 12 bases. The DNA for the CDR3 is TGTGCCAGCAGCTTAGATCCGACTAGCGGGAGCCCATTCTTC. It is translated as CASSLDPTSGSPFF.